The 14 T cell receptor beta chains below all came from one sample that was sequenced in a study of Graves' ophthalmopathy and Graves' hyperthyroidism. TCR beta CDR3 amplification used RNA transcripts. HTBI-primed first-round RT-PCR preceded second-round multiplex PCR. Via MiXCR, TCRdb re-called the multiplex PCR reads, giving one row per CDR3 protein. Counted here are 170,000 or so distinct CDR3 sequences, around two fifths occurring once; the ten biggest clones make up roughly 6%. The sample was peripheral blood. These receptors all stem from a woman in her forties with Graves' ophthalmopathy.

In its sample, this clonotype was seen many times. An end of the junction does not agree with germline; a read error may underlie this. CDR3 DNA: TGTGTCAGCACTAGAGGAACTGAAGCTTTCTTT. Its translation: CVSTRGTEAFF. This chain uses TRBV2 with TRBJ1-1, with D unclear. CDR3 length: 11 residues. From germline, CDR1 is SNHLY and CDR2 FYNNEI.

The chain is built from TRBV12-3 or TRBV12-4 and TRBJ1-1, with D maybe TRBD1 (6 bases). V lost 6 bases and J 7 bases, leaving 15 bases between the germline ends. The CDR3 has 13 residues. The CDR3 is CASRETGTSEAFF. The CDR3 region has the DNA TGTGCCAGCAGGGAGACCGGGACAAGTGAAGCTTTCTTT.

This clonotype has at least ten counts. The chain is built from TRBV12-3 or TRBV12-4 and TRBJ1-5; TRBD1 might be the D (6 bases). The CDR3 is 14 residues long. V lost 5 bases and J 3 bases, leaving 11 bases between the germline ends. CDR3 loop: CASSNQGNNQPQHF. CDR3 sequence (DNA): TGTGCCAGCAGTAACCAGGGGAACAATCAGCCCCAGCATTTT.

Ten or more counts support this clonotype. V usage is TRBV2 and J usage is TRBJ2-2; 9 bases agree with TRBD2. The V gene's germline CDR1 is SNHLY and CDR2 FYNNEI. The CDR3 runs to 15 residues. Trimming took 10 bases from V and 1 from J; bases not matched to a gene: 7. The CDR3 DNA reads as TGTGCCACACTCAATAGCGGGAGGAACACCGGGGAGCTGTTTTTT. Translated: CATLNSGRNTGELFF.

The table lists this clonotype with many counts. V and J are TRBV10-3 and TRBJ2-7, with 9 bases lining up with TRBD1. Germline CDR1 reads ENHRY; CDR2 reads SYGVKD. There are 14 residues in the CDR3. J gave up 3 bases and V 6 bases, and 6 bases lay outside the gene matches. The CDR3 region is CAISPPGQGYEQYF. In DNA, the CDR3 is TGTGCCATCAGCCCACCGGGACAGGGCTACGAGCAGTACTTC.

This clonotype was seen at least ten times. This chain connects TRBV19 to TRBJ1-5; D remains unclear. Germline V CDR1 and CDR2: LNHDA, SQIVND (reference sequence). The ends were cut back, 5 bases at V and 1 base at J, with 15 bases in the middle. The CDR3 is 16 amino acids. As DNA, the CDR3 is TGTGCCAGTAGTCCGGCGTGGCAGGAGAGCAATCAGCCCCAGCATTTT. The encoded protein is CASSPAWQESNQPQHF.

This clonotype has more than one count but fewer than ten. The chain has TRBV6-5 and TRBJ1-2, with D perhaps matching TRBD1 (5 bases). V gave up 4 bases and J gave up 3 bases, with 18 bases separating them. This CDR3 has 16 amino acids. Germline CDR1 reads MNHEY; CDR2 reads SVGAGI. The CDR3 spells CASSWGSGTRYYGYTF. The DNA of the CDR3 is TGTGCCAGCAGTTGGGGTTCAGGGACCCGCTACTATGGCTACACCTTC.

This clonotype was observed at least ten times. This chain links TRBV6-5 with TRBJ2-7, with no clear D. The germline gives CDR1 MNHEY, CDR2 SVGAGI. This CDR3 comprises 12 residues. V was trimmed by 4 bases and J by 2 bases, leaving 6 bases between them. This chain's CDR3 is CASSSLTYEQYF. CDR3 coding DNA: TGTGCCAGCAGTTCACTGACCTACGAGCAGTACTTC.

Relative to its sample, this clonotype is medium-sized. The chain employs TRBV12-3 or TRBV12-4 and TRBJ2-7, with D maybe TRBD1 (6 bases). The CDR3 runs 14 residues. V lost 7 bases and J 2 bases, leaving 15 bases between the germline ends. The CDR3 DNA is TGTGCCAGCACTCCGACAGGCCCTCCCTACGAGCAGTACTTC. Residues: CASTPTGPPYEQYF.

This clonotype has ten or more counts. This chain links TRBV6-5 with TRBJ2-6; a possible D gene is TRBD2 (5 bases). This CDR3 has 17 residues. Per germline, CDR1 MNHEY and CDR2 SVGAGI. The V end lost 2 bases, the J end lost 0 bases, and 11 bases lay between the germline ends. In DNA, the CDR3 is TGTGCCAGCAGTTACAGTGGACTCACCTCTGGGGCCAACGTCCTGACTTTC. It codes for CASSYSGLTSGANVLTF.

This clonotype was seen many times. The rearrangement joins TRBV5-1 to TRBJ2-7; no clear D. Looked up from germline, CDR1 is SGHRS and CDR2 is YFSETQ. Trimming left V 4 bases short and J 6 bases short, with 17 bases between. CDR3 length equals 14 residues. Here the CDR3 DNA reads TGCGCCAGCAGCCTAGACGGAGAGGTTAGCGAGCAGTACTTC. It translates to CASSLDGEVSEQYF.

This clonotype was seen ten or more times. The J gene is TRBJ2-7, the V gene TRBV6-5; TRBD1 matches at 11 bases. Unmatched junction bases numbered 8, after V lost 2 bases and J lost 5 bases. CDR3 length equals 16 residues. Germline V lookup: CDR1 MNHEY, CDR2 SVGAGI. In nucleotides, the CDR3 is TGTGCCAGCAGTTACGGTCGTGGACAGGGGGCCGACGAGCAGTACTTC. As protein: CASSYGRGQGADEQYF.

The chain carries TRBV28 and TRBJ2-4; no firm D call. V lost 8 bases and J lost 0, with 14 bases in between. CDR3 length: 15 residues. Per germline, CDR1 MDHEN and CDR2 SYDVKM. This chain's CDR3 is CASSRRALAKNIQYF. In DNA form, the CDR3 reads TGTGCCAGCTCCCGCCGGGCCCTAGCCAAAAACATTCAGTACTTC.

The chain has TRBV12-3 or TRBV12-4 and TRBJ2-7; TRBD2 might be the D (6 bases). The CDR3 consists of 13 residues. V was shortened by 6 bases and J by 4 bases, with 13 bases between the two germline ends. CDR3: CASSPDYPYEQYF. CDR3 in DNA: TGTGCCAGCAGCCCGGACTATCCTTACGAGCAGTACTTC.